One sample yielded the 29 T cell receptor beta chains listed below, sequenced in a study of cytomegalovirus exposure and HLA in healthy donors. PCR employed 60 Vbeta and 13 Jbeta primers. Clones were sequenced by immunoSEQ multiplex PCR, and TCRdb holds only the in-frame ones, with some missing. The top ten clones hold less than 3% of a sample with around 110,000 clones, about 80% of them seen once. Material: PBMCs. The receptor set was obtained from a man aged 25 to 40 in good health and CMV-seropositive.

This chain uses TRBV7-2 with TRBJ1-2; D might be TRBD1 (5 bases). The CDR3 extends over 15 amino acids. The germline CDR1 and CDR2 sequences are SGHTA and FQGNSA. V was trimmed by 1 base and J by 0 bases, leaving 9 bases between them. The CDR3 DNA is TGTGCCAGCAGCTTAGTCGGGGGGTCTAACTATGGCTACACCTTC. This sequence encodes CASSLVGGSNYGYTF.

The chain employs TRBV2 and TRBJ1-5, with 7 bases identical to TRBD1. J was trimmed by 6 bases and V by 11 bases; bases with no gene match: 13. Germline lookup yields CDR1 SNHLY and CDR2 FYNNEI. The CDR3 covers 14 residues. The CDR3 DNA reads as TGTGCCGCCAGAAACCAGGGGGAAGGTCAGCCCCAGCATTTT. As protein: CAARNQGEGQPQHF.

This chain links TRBV6-5 with TRBJ1-2; 10 nucleotides agree with TRBD1. Germline V gives CDR1 MNHEY, CDR2 SVGAGI. The CDR3 extends over 13 amino acids. The J segment lost 2 bases and the V segment lost 8 bases, leaving 2 bases of the junction unmatched. The CDR3 loop reads CASQDRGNYGYTF. CDR3 nucleotide sequence: TGTGCCAGCCAGGACAGGGGGAACTATGGCTACACCTTC.

The rearrangement joins TRBV9 to TRBJ1-1; no firm D call. Trimming left V 0 bases short and J 2 bases short, with 8 bases between. CDR1 is SGDLS and CDR2 is YYNGEE in the germline V gene. The length of the CDR3 is 14 residues. CDR3 sequence: CASSVGLLNTEAFF. The CDR3 DNA follows: TGTGCCAGCAGCGTAGGTCTCCTTAACACTGAAGCTTTCTTT.

This sequence joins TRBV18 and TRBJ2-7; D gene uncertain. V lost 3 bases and J lost 4, with 7 bases in between. The CDR3 totals 12 residues. From germline, CDR1 is KGHSH and CDR2 LQKENI. The CDR3 sequence: CASSPRQYEQYF. CDR3 nucleotides: TGTGCCAGCTCACCGAGGCAATACGAGCAGTACTTC.

This clone showed up just once. The rearrangement links TRBV19 to TRBJ1-1; D is possibly TRBD1 (5 bases). The germline V gene encodes CDR1 LNHDA and CDR2 SQIVND (reference sequence). Trimming cost V 7 bases and J 1 base, with 22 bases left between them. CDR3 size: 17 residues. The chain's CDR3 is CASNPLGEGKGNTEAFF. In nucleotides, the CDR3 is TGTGCCAGTAATCCCCTGGGGGAGGGTAAAGGGAACACTGAAGCTTTCTTT.

The chain joins TRBV19 to TRBJ1-1; D ambiguous. The CDR3 extends over 13 amino acids. Germline V gene data show CDR1 as LNHDA and CDR2 as SQIVND (reference sequence). V was pared by 8 bases and J by 0 bases, with 10 bases between. CDR3 DNA sequence: TGTGCCAGTCCTTGGCAGATGAACACTGAAGCTTTCTTT. As protein: CASPWQMNTEAFF.

As DNA, the CDR3 is TGTGCCAGCAGTTTCACAGGGGGCGAGCAGTACTTC. Translating it yields CASSFTGGEQYF. The V call is TRBV7-6, the J call TRBJ2-7; the match to TRBD1 covers 8 bases. Trimming removed 6 bases from V and 6 bases from J; junction bases left unmatched: 4. Germline V gene sequence: CDR1 SGHVS, CDR2 FNYEAQ. The length of the CDR3 is 12 residues.

V and J are TRBV27 and TRBJ2-6; 8 bases match TRBD1. V lost 5 bases to trimming and J lost 0 bases; unmatched junction nucleotides: 6. The CDR3 runs to 17 residues. From germline, CDR1 is MNHEY and CDR2 SMNVEV (reference sequence). The CDR3 sequence is CASSPGTGVSGANVLTF. In nucleotides, the CDR3 is TGTGCCAGCAGTCCCGGGACAGGTGTCTCTGGGGCCAACGTCCTGACTTTC. The full variable domain, its missing parts supplied by reference TRBV27 and TRBJ2-6, is EAQVTQNPRYLITVTGKKLTVTCSQNMNHEYMSWYRQDPGLGLRQIYYSMNVEVTDKGDVPEGYKVSRKEKRNFPLILESPSPNQTSLYFCASSPGTGVSGANVLTFGAGSRLTVL.

The chain employs TRBV6-1 and TRBJ1-1; 7 nucleotides line up with TRBD1. There are 15 residues in the CDR3. Germline CDR1 MNHNS, CDR2 SASEGT. Germline trimming cut 5 bases from V and 4 bases from J; bases unmatched to any gene: 10. Here the CDR3 DNA reads TGTGCCAGCAGTTTCCCGAGACAGGGCGGCACTGAAGCTTTCTTT. Amino acids: CASSFPRQGGTEAFF.

The rearrangement links TRBV28 to TRBJ2-1; TRBD2 aligns across 11 bases. There are 19 residues in the CDR3. The ends lost 3 bases at V and 8 bases at J; junction bases unmatched: 18. Germline V gives CDR1 MDHEN, CDR2 SYDVKM. In nucleotides, the CDR3 is TGTGCCAGCAGTTTCCCGACTAGCGGGGCGGGGAGGGGTTCGGATGAGCAGTTCTTC. Encoded protein: CASSFPTSGAGRGSDEQFF.

This clone showed up just once. The chain is built from TRBV7-9 and TRBJ1-6, with TRBD1 identical over 10 bases. Germline assignment: CDR1 SEHNR and CDR2 FQNEAQ (reference sequence). With 1 base clipped from V and 14 bases from J, the junction kept 8 bases outside the gene matches. This CDR3 is built from 15 residues. For the CDR3, the DNA is TGTGCCAGCAGCTTAGGGGGGACAGGGGCCCTCACCCTCCACTTT. Translation gives CASSLGGTGALTLHF.

This rearrangement joins TRBV5-1 to TRBJ1-3; D gene unclear. There are 13 residues in the CDR3. V lost 1 base, J lost 1 base, and 3 bases lay in between. CDR1 is SGHRS and CDR2 is YFSETQ in the germline V gene. In DNA, the CDR3 is TGCGCCAGCAGCTTGTATTCTGGAAACACCATATATTTT. Its translation is CASSLYSGNTIYF. The full variable domain, in which reference TRBV5-1 and TRBJ1-3 provide the parts outside the CDR3, is KAGVTQTPRYLIKTRGQQVTLSCSPISGHRSVSWYQQTPGQGLQFLFEYFSETQRNKGNFPGRFSGRQFSNSRSEMNVSTLELGDSALYLCASSLYSGNTIYFGEGSWLTVV.

The chain links TRBV10-3 to TRBJ2-2; D is perhaps TRBD1 (6 bases). With 7 bases removed from V and 1 base from J, the gap between germline ends came to 10 bases. This CDR3 comprises 14 residues. Germline V lookup: CDR1 ENHRY, CDR2 SYGVKD. The CDR3 sequence: CAITPDRNTGELFF. CDR3 DNA sequence: TGTGCCATCACCCCGGACAGGAACACCGGGGAGCTGTTTTTT.

CDR3: CASSQEGAGPKGYTF. In DNA form, the CDR3 reads TGTGCCAGCAGCCAAGAGGGGGCCGGACCTAAGGGCTACACCTTC. The genes are TRBV4-2 and TRBJ1-2; a possible D gene is TRBD1 (6 bases). Trimming pared 0 bases from V and 8 bases from J, leaving 16 bases between. Germline CDR1 LGHNA, CDR2 YNFKEQ. The CDR3 extends over 15 amino acids.

This chain connects TRBV13 to TRBJ1-4; D is perhaps TRBD1 (6 bases). V dropped 1 base and J dropped 3 bases, with 9 bases sitting between them. Germline CDR1 reads PRHDT; CDR2 reads FYEKMQ (reference sequence). This CDR3 has 15 amino acids. CDR3 loop: CASSLDSGANEKLFF. For the CDR3, the DNA is TGTGCCAGCAGCTTAGATTCAGGGGCTAATGAAAAACTGTTTTTT.

The rearrangement links TRBV2 to TRBJ1-5; no reliable D call. Germline V CDR1 and CDR2: SNHLY, FYNNEI. This CDR3 is built from 13 residues. V lost 7 bases, J lost 2 bases, and 9 bases lay in between. In DNA form, the CDR3 reads TGTGCCAGCACGTGGAGGGGCAATCAGCCCCAGCATTTT. It codes for CASTWRGNQPQHF. Looking up the rest from reference TRBV2 and TRBJ1-5 gives the full variable domain: EPEVTQTPSHQVTQMGQEVILRCVPISNHLYFYWYRQILGQKVEFLVSFYNNEISEKSEIFDDQFSVERPDGSNFTLKIRSTKLEDSAMYFCASTWRGNQPQHFGDGTRLSIL.

The V and J genes are TRBV5-4 and TRBJ2-3, with 8 bases fitting TRBD2. V lost 4 bases and J lost 3; bases outside the gene matches: 13. Germline V gene lookup returns CDR1 SGHNT and CDR2 YYREEE (reference sequence). This CDR3 contains 17 residues. The CDR3 DNA reads as TGTGCCAGCAGCCCGGGGGGACTAGGGCGGTATACAGATACGCAGTATTTT. Its protein is CASSPGGLGRYTDTQYF.

This rearrangement joins TRBV6-5 to TRBJ1-5; possibly TRBD1 for D (5 bases). CDR1 MNHEY and CDR2 SVGAGI come from the germline V gene. Trimming left V 3 bases short and J 0 bases short, with 12 bases between. This CDR3 has 16 amino acids. The CDR3 here is CASSYTGGNSNQPQHF. CDR3 DNA: TGTGCCAGCAGTTATACGGGGGGGAATAGCAATCAGCCCCAGCATTTT.

This clone is a singleton in its sample. The chain carries TRBV6-5 and TRBJ1-5; D uncertain. CDR1 is MNHEY and CDR2 is SVGAGI in the germline V gene. V was pared by 2 bases and J by 5 bases, with 7 bases between. This CDR3 contains 13 residues. CDR3 nucleotides: TGTGCCAGCAGTTACCAGAGGGATCAGCCCCAGCATTTT. Translating it yields CASSYQRDQPQHF.

V is TRBV21-1 and J is TRBJ2-5; the listed D gene, TRBD1, was not tested against the DNA. TRBV21-1 is tagged as a pseudogene. CDR3 length: 16 residues. CDR3 in DNA: TGTGCCAGCAGCCCCTGCGGACAGCTGTACCAAGAGACCCAGTACTTC. Encoded protein: CASSPCGQLYQETQYF.

The V and J genes are TRBV7-6 and TRBJ2-3, with 12 bases that match TRBD2. Germline lookup yields CDR1 SGHVS and CDR2 FNYEAQ. J was trimmed by 3 bases and V by 5 bases; bases with no gene match: 3. This CDR3 region has 15 residues. The chain's CDR3 is CASSPSGGGTDTQYF. For the CDR3, the DNA is TGTGCCAGCAGCCCTAGCGGGGGGGGAACAGATACGCAGTATTTT.

As regards this clone: Germline and junction disagree at one end, which may indicate a read error. V is TRBV5-1 and J is TRBJ1-6; the D gene is possibly TRBD1 (5 bases). CDR1 is SGHRS, CDR2 YFSETQ, per germline. CDR3 length: 14 residues. The CDR3 sequence: CASGLDMTGSPLHF. The CDR3 DNA sequence: TGCGCCAGCGGCTTGGACATGACGGGTTCACCCCTCCACTTT.

A few counts support this clone. The chain combines TRBV28 with TRBJ1-1; 7 nucleotides align to TRBD1. V dropped 9 bases and J dropped 4; count of bases not matched to a gene: 17. Germline CDR1 reads MDHEN; CDR2 reads SYDVKM. This CDR3 contains 16 residues. The CDR3 DNA is TGTGCCAGTCCGACGGACAGGTCCACAAGCGGCACTGAAGCTTTCTTT. This encodes CASPTDRSTSGTEAFF. The full variable domain, with the rest looked up from reference TRBV28 and TRBJ1-1, is DVKVTQSSRYLVKRTGEKVFLECVQDMDHENMFWYRQDPGLGLRLIYFSYDVKMKEKGDIPEGYSVSREKKERFSLILESASTNQTSMYLCASPTDRSTSGTEAFFGQGTRLTVV.

Remarks on this clone: Because it lacks the conserved phenylalanine or tryptophan at the end, this CDR3 is likely a read error. This chain links TRBV29-1 with TRBJ1-2; 9 positions agree with TRBD1. Trimming cost V 7 bases and J 2 bases; bases outside gene matches: 11. CDR1 and CDR2 (germline): SQVTM, ANQGSEA. The CDR3 is made up of 15 amino acids. CDR3 sequence (DNA): TGCAGCGCCTCTCCCGGGACAGGGAACAACTATGGCTACACCCTC. Its translation is CSASPGTGNNYGYTL.

The chain is built from TRBV27 and TRBJ2-6; D gene ambiguous. This CDR3 contains 15 residues. Germline assignment: CDR1 MNHEY and CDR2 SMNVEV (reference sequence). Trimming pared 3 bases from V and 0 bases from J, leaving 6 bases between. The CDR3 sequence is CASSFFSSGANVLTF. CDR3 DNA sequence: TGTGCCAGCAGTTTCTTCAGCTCTGGGGCCAACGTCCTGACTTTC.

This clone was seen a handful of times. The chain employs TRBV10-2 and TRBJ1-1; D is perhaps TRBD1 (6 bases). The V gene's germline CDR1 is WSHSY and CDR2 SAAADI. The V gene lost 8 bases and the J gene lost 1 base, with 11 bases spanning the gap. The CDR3 has 13 residues. CDR3 amino acids: CASLTGQNTEAFF. In nucleotides, the CDR3 is TGCGCCAGCCTGACAGGACAGAACACTGAAGCTTTCTTT.

The CDR3 coding sequence is TGTGCCAGCAGCCCGGACAGGGCGGGCAATGAGCAGTTCTTC. This encodes CASSPDRAGNEQFF. The V gene is TRBV9, the J gene TRBJ2-1, with 8 bases matching TRBD1. This CDR3 has 14 residues. V was pared by 4 bases and J by 6 bases, with 6 bases of the junction left unmatched. CDR1 and CDR2 (germline): SGDLS, YYNGEE.

The chain has TRBV11-2 and TRBJ1-2; possible D gene TRBD1, 6 bases. The CDR3 has 12 amino acids. The germline V gene encodes CDR1 SGHAT and CDR2 FQNNGV. V gave up 2 bases and J gave up 8 bases, with 9 bases separating them. CDR3 sequence reads: CASSLNRDGYTF. In DNA, the CDR3 is TGTGCCAGCAGCTTAAACAGGGACGGCTACACCTTC.